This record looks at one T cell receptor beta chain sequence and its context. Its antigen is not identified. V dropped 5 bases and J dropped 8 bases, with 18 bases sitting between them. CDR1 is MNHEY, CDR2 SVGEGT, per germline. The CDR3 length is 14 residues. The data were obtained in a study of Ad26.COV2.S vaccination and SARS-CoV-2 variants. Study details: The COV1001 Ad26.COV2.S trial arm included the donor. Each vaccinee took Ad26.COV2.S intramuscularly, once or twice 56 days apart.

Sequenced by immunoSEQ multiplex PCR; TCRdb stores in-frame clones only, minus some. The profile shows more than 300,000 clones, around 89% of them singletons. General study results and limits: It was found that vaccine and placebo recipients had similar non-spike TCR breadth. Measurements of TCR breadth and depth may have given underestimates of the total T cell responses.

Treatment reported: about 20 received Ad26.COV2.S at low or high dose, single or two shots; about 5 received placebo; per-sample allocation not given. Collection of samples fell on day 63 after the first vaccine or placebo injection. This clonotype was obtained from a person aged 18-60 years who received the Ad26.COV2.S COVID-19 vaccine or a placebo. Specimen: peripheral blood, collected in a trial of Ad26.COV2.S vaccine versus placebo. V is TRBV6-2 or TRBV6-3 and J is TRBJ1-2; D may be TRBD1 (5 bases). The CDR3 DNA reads TGTGCCAGCAGTGTCCCGGGGGGTCTTCCCGGCTACACCTTC. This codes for CASSVPGGLPGYTF.